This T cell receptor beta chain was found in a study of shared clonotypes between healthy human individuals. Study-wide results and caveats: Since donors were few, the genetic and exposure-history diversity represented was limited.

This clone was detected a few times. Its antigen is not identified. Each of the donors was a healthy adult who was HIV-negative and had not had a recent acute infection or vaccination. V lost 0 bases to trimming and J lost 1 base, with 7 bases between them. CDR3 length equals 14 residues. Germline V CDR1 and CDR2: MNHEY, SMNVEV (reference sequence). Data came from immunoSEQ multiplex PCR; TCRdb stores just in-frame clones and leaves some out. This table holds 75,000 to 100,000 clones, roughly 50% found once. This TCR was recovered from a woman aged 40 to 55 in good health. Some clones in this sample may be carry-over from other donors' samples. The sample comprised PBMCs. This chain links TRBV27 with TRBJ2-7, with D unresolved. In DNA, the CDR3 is TGTGCCAGCAGTTTATCGAGGCAGTCCTACGAGCAGTACTTC. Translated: CASSLSRQSYEQYF.